The 29 T cell receptor beta chains below all came from one sample that was sequenced in a study of blood T cell repertoires in COVID-19. Only in-frame clones appear in the TCRdb table, and some are missing; sequencing was by immunoSEQ multiplex PCR. The table records hundreds of thousands of clones, approximately 88% of them present only once. The specimen was peripheral blood. The receptor set was obtained from a man between 35 and 55 years old with acute or convalescent COVID-19.

V gene TRBV7-4 combines with J gene TRBJ1-1; the D gene is possibly TRBD1 (5 bases). V was shortened by 2 bases and J by 5 bases, with 15 bases between the two germline ends. CDR1 is SGHVT and CDR2 is SQSDAQ in the germline V gene. This CDR3 has 15 amino acids. As DNA, the CDR3 is TGTGCCAGCAGCTTACTTTGGCAGGGTAGGACTGAAGCTTTCTTT. Its translation: CASSLLWQGRTEAFF.

The V gene is TRBV19, the J gene TRBJ2-7; perhaps TRBD1 as D (6 bases). Germline values: CDR1 LNHDA, CDR2 SQIVND (reference sequence). The CDR3 has 14 amino acids. The V and J ends lost 5 bases and 0 bases respectively, with 11 bases between them. CDR3 in DNA: TGTGCCAGTAGTGTCCGGGACACCTCCTACGAGCAGTACTTC. It codes for CASSVRDTSYEQYF.

The rearrangement links TRBV6-5 to TRBJ1-5, with 7 nucleotides matching TRBD1. This CDR3 is built from 14 residues. Germline V gene sequence: CDR1 MNHEY, CDR2 SVGAGI. V dropped 8 bases and J dropped 1; count of bases not matched to a gene: 5. For the CDR3, the DNA is TGTGCCAGCCGGGGGACAGCCAGCAATCAGCCCCAGCATTTT. Its translation: CASRGTASNQPQHF.

This rearrangement joins TRBV4-3 to TRBJ2-1; possibly TRBD2 for D (5 bases). CDR3 length: 15 residues. The germline CDR1 and CDR2 sequences are LGHNA and YSLEER. Trimming took 0 bases from V and 3 from J, leaving 9 bases between them. The CDR3 nucleotides read TGCGCCAGCAGCCAAGAGAGGGTCTTCTACAATGAGCAGTTCTTC. This sequence encodes CASSQERVFYNEQFF.

The gene calls are TRBV30 and TRBJ2-1; 8 bases match TRBD1. Germline V gives CDR1 GTSNPN, CDR2 SVGIG (reference sequence). V shed 0 bases and J 7 bases; nucleotides not matched to a gene: 8. The CDR3 is 15 residues long. The CDR3 spells CAWSVGQGAKNEQFF. CDR3 DNA: TGTGCCTGGAGTGTAGGTCAGGGGGCTAAAAATGAGCAGTTCTTC.

The V and J genes are TRBV12-3 or TRBV12-4 and TRBJ2-3, with D perhaps TRBD1 (6 bases). Deletions cut 7 bases from V and 3 bases from J, with 8 bases between. This CDR3 is built from 12 residues. CDR3 in amino acids: CASNQGTDTQYF. The CDR3 coding sequence is TGTGCCAGCAACCAGGGGACAGATACGCAGTATTTT.

The chain has TRBV14 and TRBJ2-2, with 10 bases matching TRBD2. The CDR3 extends over 16 amino acids. The ends lost 5 bases at V and 0 bases at J; junction bases unmatched: 3. Germline-derived CDR1 and CDR2 are SGHDN and FVKESK. The CDR3 sequence: CASSSSGRANTGELFF. The CDR3 nucleotides read TGTGCCAGCAGCTCAAGCGGGAGGGCGAACACCGGGGAGCTGTTTTTT.

The V and J genes are TRBV7-2 and TRBJ2-7, with TRBD1 identical over 10 bases. Germline CDR1 SGHTA, CDR2 FQGNSA. Losses at the gene ends were 7 bases for V and 2 bases for J; bases not matched to a gene: 5. The CDR3 runs 14 residues. CDR3 coding DNA: TGTGCCAGCAAATACGGACAGGGGGCCTACGAGCAGTACTTC. Translation gives CASKYGQGAYEQYF.

The chain carries TRBV6-5 and TRBJ1-3, with 9 positions matching TRBD1. The V gene end was trimmed by 2 bases and the J gene end by 3 bases; junction bases not matched to a gene: 5. The CDR3 length is 16 residues. The germline V gene has CDR1 MNHEY and CDR2 SVGAGI. The CDR3 DNA reads TGTGCCAGCAGTTACCAACAGGGGGCAGGTGGAAACACCATATATTTT. Amino acids: CASSYQQGAGGNTIYF.

This clone has a count of ten or more. The chain employs TRBV18 and TRBJ2-2; the D is unclear. The CDR3 has 15 residues. V lost 3 bases and J lost 0, with 8 bases in between. Germline V lookup: CDR1 KGHSH, CDR2 LQKENI. The DNA of the CDR3 is TGTGCCAGCTCACCTCAGGCCGCGAACACCGGGGAGCTGTTTTTT. Protein product: CASSPQAANTGELFF.

The chain couples TRBV4-2 to TRBJ2-3, with 7 bases lining up with TRBD2. Germline V lookup: CDR1 LGHNA, CDR2 YNFKEQ. There are 17 residues in the CDR3. V lost 2 bases to trimming and J lost 2 bases; unmatched junction nucleotides: 10. The CDR3 reads CASSQYLPSGDTDTQYF. Written as DNA, the CDR3 is TGTGCCAGCAGCCAATATTTGCCTAGCGGCGACACAGATACGCAGTATTTT.

This chain uses TRBV5-5 with TRBJ1-2, with 7 bases matching TRBD1. Germline-derived CDR1 and CDR2 are SGHKS and YYEKEE (reference sequence). The CDR3 contains 14 residues. J lost 3 bases, V lost 4 bases, and 6 bases had no gene match. CDR3 sequence reads: CASSARQGDYGYTF. CDR3 DNA sequence: TGTGCCAGCAGCGCGAGACAGGGAGACTATGGCTACACCTTC.

The chain carries TRBV24-1 and TRBJ2-3; D possibly corresponds to TRBD1 (6 bases). The CDR3 has 13 amino acids. From germline, CDR1 is KGHDR and CDR2 SFDVKD. V was shortened by 3 bases and J by 4 bases, with 7 bases between the two germline ends. The CDR3 protein is CATSDQGSDTQYF. Written as DNA, the CDR3 is TGTGCCACCAGTGATCAGGGGTCAGATACGCAGTATTTT.

The chain uses TRBV3-1 (or the pseudogene TRBV3-2) and TRBJ1-2; 11 bases align to TRBD1. CDR3 length: 17 residues. With 2 bases clipped from V and 8 bases from J, the junction kept 13 bases outside the gene matches. The germline V gene encodes CDR1 LGHDT and CDR2 YNNKEL (reference sequence). The CDR3 region is CASSQSFSRDRGIGYTF. As DNA, the CDR3 is TGTGCCAGCAGCCAATCGTTCTCCCGGGACAGGGGGATCGGCTACACCTTC.

This chain uses TRBV6-5 with TRBJ1-6; TRBD1 aligns across 8 bases. CDR3 length: 15 amino acids. After removal of 6 bases from V and 10 bases from J, the junction contained 11 bases not matched to a gene. Germline V CDR1 and CDR2: MNHEY, SVGAGI. Here the CDR3 DNA reads TGTGCCAGCAGCTTAAACGACAGGGGTAGCTCACCCCTCCACTTT. Translation: CASSLNDRGSSPLHF.

The chain employs TRBV2 and TRBJ2-5, with a tentative D call TRBD2 (6 bases). The CDR3 has 14 amino acids. Looked up from germline, CDR1 is SNHLY and CDR2 is FYNNEI. V lost 3 bases and J 5 bases, leaving 13 bases between the germline ends. CDR3 sequence reads: CASSDQRGWETQYF. In nucleotides, the CDR3 is TGTGCCAGCAGTGATCAACGGGGGTGGGAGACCCAGTACTTC.

The genes are TRBV6-5 and TRBJ2-5; TRBD1 agrees at 10 bases. CDR1 is MNHEY, CDR2 SVGAGI, per germline. Unmatched junction bases numbered 4, after V lost 5 bases and J lost 1 base. The CDR3 is 15 amino acids. The CDR3 here is CASSIGTGVQETQYF. DNA for the CDR3: TGTGCCAGCAGTATCGGGACAGGGGTCCAAGAGACCCAGTACTTC.

The chain combines TRBV4-2 with TRBJ1-3, with 10 positions matching TRBD1. The germline CDR1 and CDR2 sequences are LGHNA and YNFKEQ. V dropped 3 bases and J dropped 0; count of bases not matched to a gene: 5. This CDR3 has 17 residues. The CDR3 sequence: CASSHTGTGVSGNTIYF. The CDR3 DNA is TGTGCCAGCAGCCATACCGGGACAGGGGTCTCTGGAAACACCATATATTTT.

The CDR3: CASSQVREIGPQHF. The CDR3 coding sequence is TGCGCCAGCAGCCAAGTTCGGGAGATCGGGCCCCAGCATTTT. The genes are TRBV4-1 and TRBJ1-5; D remains ambiguous. There are 14 residues in the CDR3. V gave up 1 base and J gave up 9 bases, with 13 bases separating them. Looked up from germline, CDR1 is MGHRA and CDR2 is YSYEKL.

The chain couples TRBV10-3 to TRBJ2-2; D may be TRBD2 (5 bases). The CDR3 spans 17 residues. V was cut by 8 bases and J by 0 bases, with 19 bases left in between. Germline-derived CDR1 and CDR2 are ENHRY and SYGVKD. In DNA form, the CDR3 reads TGTGCCATCGGAGGTGAAAGGGCAGGCCCGAACACCGGGGAGCTGTTTTTT. It encodes CAIGGERAGPNTGELFF.

The chain joins TRBV3-1 (or the pseudogene TRBV3-2) to TRBJ1-2; 8 positions match TRBD1. The J segment lost 4 bases and the V segment lost 0 bases, leaving 7 bases of the junction unmatched. The length of the CDR3 is 16 residues. Germline V gives CDR1 LGHDT, CDR2 YNNKEL (reference sequence). CDR3 residues: CASSQDWTGSPYGYTF. The DNA for the CDR3 is TGTGCCAGCAGCCAAGACTGGACAGGGAGCCCCTATGGCTACACCTTC.

This clone came up a few times. The rearrangement joins TRBV29-1 to TRBJ2-4, with a tentative D call TRBD1 (7 bases). Germline V gene sequence: CDR1 SQVTM, CDR2 ANQGSEA. Trimming shortened V by 5 bases and J by 0 bases, and 26 bases separated the two germline ends. The CDR3 runs to 19 residues. For the CDR3, the DNA is TGCAGCGTTCGCCAGGGGGGCCTCTACACCGTTGGAGCCAAAAACATTCAGTACTTC. It yields the protein CSVRQGGLYTVGAKNIQYF. Together with reference TRBV29-1 and TRBJ2-4, the CDR3 gives the full variable domain: SAVISQKPSRDICQRGTSLTIQCQVDSQVTMMFWYRQQPGQSLTLIATANQGSEATYESGFVIDKFPISRPNLTFSTLTVSNMSPEDSSIYLCSVRQGGLYTVGAKNIQYFGAGTRLSVL.

The chain links TRBV7-2 to TRBJ1-4; D not resolved. The CDR3 has 13 amino acids. Germline V gives CDR1 SGHTA, CDR2 FQGNSA. V lost 1 base to trimming and J lost 8 bases, with 8 bases between them. The CDR3, as DNA: TGTGCCAGCAGCTTAGTGACCGGGGAAAAACTGTTTTTT. Translating gives CASSLVTGEKLFF. Filled out from reference TRBV7-2 and TRBJ1-4, the complete variable domain reads GAGVSQSPSNKVTEKGKDVELRCDPISGHTALYWYRQSLGQGLEFLIYFQGNSAPDKSGLPSDRFSAERTGGSVSTLTIQRTQQEDSAVYLCASSLVTGEKLFFGSGTQLSVL.

V usage is TRBV5-6 and J usage is TRBJ1-1; D might be TRBD1 (5 bases). With 0 bases removed from V and 1 base from J, the gap between germline ends came to 13 bases. CDR1 is SGHDT and CDR2 is YYEEEE in the germline V gene. The CDR3 totals 16 residues. The CDR3 sequence is CASSLGGFQGNTEAFF. DNA of the CDR3: TGTGCCAGCAGCTTGGGTGGCTTCCAGGGGAACACTGAAGCTTTCTTT.

The gene calls are TRBV4-1 and TRBJ2-3, with TRBD1 as a possible D gene (5 bases). Deletions cut 4 bases from V and 0 bases from J, with 14 bases between. The CDR3 runs 16 residues. CDR1 and CDR2 (germline): MGHRA, YSYEKL. CDR3 sequence reads: CASSPSGHSSTDTQYF. The CDR3 coding sequence is TGCGCCAGCAGCCCCTCAGGGCACTCTAGCACAGATACGCAGTATTTT.

This clone was picked up a small number of times. The same CDR3 is also encoded by other DNA sequences in this sample. The chain is built from TRBV3-1 (or the pseudogene TRBV3-2) and TRBJ1-2; D is unresolved. Germline values: CDR1 LGHDT, CDR2 YNNKEL (reference sequence). The CDR3 is 12 residues long. V shed 3 bases and J shed 8 bases, with 10 bases lying between them. CDR3 in amino acids: CASSQNRGGYTF. DNA for the CDR3: TGTGCCAGCAGCCAGAACCGAGGGGGCTACACCTTC.

The J gene is TRBJ1-1, the V gene TRBV7-2, with D tentatively TRBD1 (6 bases). CDR3 size: 13 residues. V lost 5 bases, J lost 4 bases, and 11 bases lay in between. Germline CDR1 reads SGHTA; CDR2 reads FQGNSA. CDR3 amino acids: CASSRTGPTEAFF. The DNA of the CDR3 is TGTGCCAGCAGCCGTACAGGGCCCACTGAAGCTTTCTTT. Filled out from reference TRBV7-2 and TRBJ1-1, the complete variable domain reads GAGVSQSPSNKVTEKGKDVELRCDPISGHTALYWYRQSLGQGLEFLIYFQGNSAPDKSGLPSDRFSAERTGGSVSTLTIQRTQQEDSAVYLCASSRTGPTEAFFGQGTRLTVV.

The chain links TRBV19 to TRBJ2-7, with a tentative D call TRBD2 (7 bases). Trimming removed 5 bases at V and 4 bases at J, with 18 bases between. The germline V gene has CDR1 LNHDA and CDR2 SQIVND (reference sequence). This CDR3 is built from 15 residues. CDR3: CASSAQTGRGYEQYF. The CDR3 bases are TGTGCCAGTAGTGCCCAAACAGGGAGGGGATACGAGCAGTACTTC.

The V and J genes are TRBV7-9 and TRBJ2-5; 7 bases are a match to TRBD2. The length of the CDR3 is 15 residues. Germline CDR1 reads SEHNR; CDR2 reads FQNEAQ (reference sequence). Germline trimming cut 5 bases from V and 5 bases from J; bases unmatched to any gene: 11. The CDR3 sequence is CASSAGPRGMETQYF. As DNA, the CDR3 is TGTGCCAGCAGCGCGGGTCCGCGGGGGATGGAGACCCAGTACTTC.